This T cell receptor beta chain was recorded in a study of monozygotic twins with inflammatory bowel disease. This CDR3 is built from 15 residues. CDR1 is KGHSH and CDR2 is LQKENI in the germline V gene. TCRdb reprocessed the 5' RACE reads; each CDR3 protein has one entry and no DNA is given. This repertoire includes just under 45,000 distinct CDR3 sequences. The sequencing input was blood. The receptor comes from a human donor with ulcerative colitis or Crohn's disease, or a healthy co-twin of an affected twin (not recorded which). The chain is built from TRBV18 and TRBJ1-1. The CDR3 spells CASSPPSRMNTEAFF. The whole variable domain, filled in from reference TRBV18 and TRBJ1-1, reads NAGVMQNPRHLVRRRGQEARLRCSPMKGHSHVYWYRQLPEEGLKFMVYLQKENIIDESGMPKERFSAEFPKEGPSILRIQQVVRGDSAAYFCASSPPSRMNTEAFFGQGTRLTVV.